This entry lists 8 T cell receptor beta chains sequenced from one sample in a study of shared clonotypes between healthy human individuals. Repertoires were generated with immunoSEQ multiplex PCR, while TCRdb's copy carries only in-frame clones and drops some. The sample holds about 2.4 million clones, 93% seen once. The sequenced sample was naive CD4+ T cells from PBMCs. The subset here: CD45RA+ positively selected. Receptors originate from a man aged 18 to 30 in good health. Some clones in this sample may be carry-over from other donors' samples.

V usage is TRBV28 and J usage is TRBJ2-7; D might be TRBD2 (6 bases). Trimming took 2 bases from V and 6 from J, leaving 20 bases between them. The CDR3 is 16 residues long. Germline CDR1 reads MDHEN; CDR2 reads SYDVKM. The CDR3 DNA reads as TGTGCCAGCAGTTTAATCCCGGAGGAGGGGTTACCCGAGCAGTACTTC. Protein sequence: CASSLIPEEGLPEQYF. Supplemented by reference TRBV28 and TRBJ2-7, the full variable domain reads DVKVTQSSRYLVKRTGEKVFLECVQDMDHENMFWYRQDPGLGLRLIYFSYDVKMKEKGDIPEGYSVSREKKERFSLILESASTNQTSMYLCASSLIPEEGLPEQYFGPGTRLTVT.

The chain uses TRBV18 and TRBJ1-4; D is perhaps TRBD1 (5 bases). CDR3 length equals 16 residues. Germline V gene lookup returns CDR1 KGHSH and CDR2 LQKENI. V was trimmed by 4 bases and J by 8 bases, leaving 20 bases between them. The DNA of the CDR3 is TGTGCCAGCTCACTGGAGTTTGGGGGTGTATACGAAAAACTGTTTTTT. Amino acids: CASSLEFGGVYEKLFF. Filled out from reference TRBV18 and TRBJ1-4, the complete variable domain reads NAGVMQNPRHLVRRRGQEARLRCSPMKGHSHVYWYRQLPEEGLKFMVYLQKENIIDESGMPKERFSAEFPKEGPSILRIQQVVRGDSAAYFCASSLEFGGVYEKLFFGSGTQLSVL.

DNA for the CDR3: TGTGCCAGCAAAATATGGAATGAGCAGTTCTTC. Amino acids: CASKIWNEQFF. This chain uses TRBV28 with TRBJ2-1, with D uncertain. Germline V gene lookup returns CDR1 MDHEN and CDR2 SYDVKM. Trimming left V 7 bases short and J 7 bases short, with 8 bases between. The CDR3 extends over 11 amino acids.

This clone was recorded only once. The V call is TRBV7-7, the J call TRBJ2-5; TRBD2 matches at 7 bases. The CDR3 is made up of 15 amino acids. The junction had 11 bases not matched to a gene; V was cut back by 5 bases and J by 5 bases. The germline V gene has CDR1 SSHAT and CDR2 FNYEAQ (reference sequence). The CDR3 here is CASSGGLGGRETQYF. In nucleotides, the CDR3 is TGTGCCAGCAGCGGAGGACTAGGAGGGAGGGAGACCCAGTACTTC.

V is TRBV29-1 and J is TRBJ2-5; 10 positions match TRBD1. The CDR3 runs to 12 residues. Unmatched junction bases numbered 4, after V lost 6 bases and J lost 6 bases. The germline CDR1 and CDR2 sequences are SQVTM and ANQGSEA. CDR3 sequence (DNA): TGCAGCGTATCGGGACAGGGGAAGACCCAGTACTTC. Translating gives CSVSGQGKTQYF.

J is TRBJ1-2 and V is TRBV30; D is unclear. CDR3 size: 12 residues. V shed 0 bases and J shed 5 bases, with 7 bases lying between them. Per the germline V gene, CDR1 is GTSNPN and CDR2 is SVGIG (reference sequence). CDR3 protein: CAWSVVGYGYTF. CDR3 DNA: TGTGCCTGGAGTGTGGTAGGGTATGGCTACACCTTC.

About this clone itself: One end of the junction fails to match germline, which may point to a read error. The rearrangement links TRBV7-9 to TRBJ2-1, with D perhaps matching TRBD1 (5 bases). The CDR3 is 11 residues long. Germline assignment: CDR1 SEHNR and CDR2 FQNEAQ (reference sequence). The CDR3 DNA is TGTGCCAGCAGCGATATGGGGCCGTCCCTCTTC. It specifies CASSDMGPSLF. The whole variable domain, filled in from reference TRBV7-9 and TRBJ2-1, reads DTGVSQNPRHKITKRGQNVTFRCDPISEHNRLYWYRQTLGQGPEFLTYFQNEAQLEKSRLLSDRFSAERPKGSFSTLEIQRTEQGDSAMYLCASSDMGPSLFGPGTRLTVL.

The J gene is TRBJ2-1, the V gene TRBV11-2; possible D gene TRBD2, 5 bases. V was cut by 5 bases and J by 5 bases, with 13 bases left in between. This CDR3 is built from 14 residues. CDR1 is SGHAT and CDR2 is FQNNGV in the germline V gene. The chain's CDR3 is CASSPSPGNNEQFF. The CDR3 DNA is TGTGCCAGCAGCCCGTCCCCGGGAAACAATGAGCAGTTCTTC.